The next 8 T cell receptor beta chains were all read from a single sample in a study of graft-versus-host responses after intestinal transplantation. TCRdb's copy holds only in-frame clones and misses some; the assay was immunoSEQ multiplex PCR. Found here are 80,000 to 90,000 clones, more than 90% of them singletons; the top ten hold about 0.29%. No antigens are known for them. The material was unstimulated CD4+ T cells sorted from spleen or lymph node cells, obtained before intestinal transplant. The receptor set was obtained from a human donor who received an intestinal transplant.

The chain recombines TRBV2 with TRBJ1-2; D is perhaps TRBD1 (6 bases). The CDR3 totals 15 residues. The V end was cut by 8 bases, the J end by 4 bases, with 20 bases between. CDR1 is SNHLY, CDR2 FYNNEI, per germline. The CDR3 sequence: CASVSGTRLFYGYTF. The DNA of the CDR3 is TGTGCCAGCGTCTCCGGGACAAGACTTTTCTATGGCTACACCTTC.

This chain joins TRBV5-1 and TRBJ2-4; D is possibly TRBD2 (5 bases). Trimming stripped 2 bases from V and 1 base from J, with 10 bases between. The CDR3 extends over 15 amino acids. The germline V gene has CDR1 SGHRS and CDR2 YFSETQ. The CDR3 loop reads CASSFEEVAKNIQYF. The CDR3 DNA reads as TGCGCCAGCAGCTTTGAGGAGGTCGCCAAAAACATTCAGTACTTC.

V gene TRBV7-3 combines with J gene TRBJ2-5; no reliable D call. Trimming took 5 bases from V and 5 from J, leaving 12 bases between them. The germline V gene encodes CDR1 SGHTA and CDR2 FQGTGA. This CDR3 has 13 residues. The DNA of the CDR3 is TGTGCCAGCAGCCCCCCCCTGTCGGAGACCCAGTACTTC. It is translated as CASSPPLSETQYF.

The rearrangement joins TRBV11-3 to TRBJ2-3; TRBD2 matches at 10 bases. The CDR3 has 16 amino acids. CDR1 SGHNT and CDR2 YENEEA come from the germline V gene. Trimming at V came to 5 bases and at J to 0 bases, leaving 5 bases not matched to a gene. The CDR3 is CASSPGLAVSTDTQYF. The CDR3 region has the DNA TGTGCCAGCAGCCCCGGACTAGCGGTTAGCACAGATACGCAGTATTTT.

CDR3 residues: CASSPDDRVDQPQHF. The CDR3 bases are TGTGCCAGCAGCCCTGACGACAGGGTGGATCAGCCCCAGCATTTT. The chain combines TRBV4-2 with TRBJ1-5; the match to TRBD1 covers 7 bases. The V and J ends lost 4 bases and 5 bases, in that order; junction bases with no gene match: 8. Germline V gene sequence: CDR1 LGHNA, CDR2 YNFKEQ. CDR3 length: 15 amino acids.

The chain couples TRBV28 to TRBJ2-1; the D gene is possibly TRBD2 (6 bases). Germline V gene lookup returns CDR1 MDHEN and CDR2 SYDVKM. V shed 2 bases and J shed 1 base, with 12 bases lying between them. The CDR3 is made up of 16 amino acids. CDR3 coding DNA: TGTGCCAGCAGTTTAACCGGGGGAGGTTCCTACAATGAGCAGTTCTTC. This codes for CASSLTGGGSYNEQFF.

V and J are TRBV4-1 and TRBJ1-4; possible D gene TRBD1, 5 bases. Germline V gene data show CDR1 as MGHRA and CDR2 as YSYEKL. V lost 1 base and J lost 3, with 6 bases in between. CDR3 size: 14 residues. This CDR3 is CASSQVQANEKLFF. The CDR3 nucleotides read TGCGCCAGCAGCCAAGTACAGGCTAATGAAAAACTGTTTTTT.

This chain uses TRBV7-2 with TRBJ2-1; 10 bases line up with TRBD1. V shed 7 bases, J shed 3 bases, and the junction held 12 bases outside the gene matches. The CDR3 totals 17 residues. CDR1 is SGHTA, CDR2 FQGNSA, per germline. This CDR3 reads CASNTDWGQGNYNEQFF. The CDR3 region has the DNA TGTGCCAGCAACACAGACTGGGGACAGGGGAACTACAATGAGCAGTTCTTC.